This T cell receptor (beta chain) stems from a study of CD8+CD57+ T cells in acquired aplastic anemia. Germline lookup yields CDR1 WSHSY and CDR2 SAAADI. The CDR3 is 14 residues long. V lost 6 bases and J lost 4; bases outside the gene matches: 5. Template material for TCR beta VDJ and CDR3 profiling consisted of genomic DNA. TCRdb re-called the reads through MiXCR, storing one row per CDR3 protein. The data show about 95,000 distinct CDR3 sequences, roughly two thirds seen once. Patients chosen for sequencing had shown CD8+CD57+ cell expansion by flow cytometry. Severe acquired aplastic anemia was the diagnosis recorded for all patients. None of the patients had been given any therapy when their blood was sampled.

The genes are TRBV10-2 and TRBJ2-3; 9 bases are a match to TRBD2. This receptor was taken from a human donor with aplastic anemia. Sequenced input: sorted CD4+, CD8+, or CD8+CD57+ T cells (not recorded which) from PBMCs. CDR3 protein: CASRGAGGPDTQYF. CDR3 bases: TGCGCCAGCAGGGGGGCGGGGGGGCCAGATACGCAGTATTTT.